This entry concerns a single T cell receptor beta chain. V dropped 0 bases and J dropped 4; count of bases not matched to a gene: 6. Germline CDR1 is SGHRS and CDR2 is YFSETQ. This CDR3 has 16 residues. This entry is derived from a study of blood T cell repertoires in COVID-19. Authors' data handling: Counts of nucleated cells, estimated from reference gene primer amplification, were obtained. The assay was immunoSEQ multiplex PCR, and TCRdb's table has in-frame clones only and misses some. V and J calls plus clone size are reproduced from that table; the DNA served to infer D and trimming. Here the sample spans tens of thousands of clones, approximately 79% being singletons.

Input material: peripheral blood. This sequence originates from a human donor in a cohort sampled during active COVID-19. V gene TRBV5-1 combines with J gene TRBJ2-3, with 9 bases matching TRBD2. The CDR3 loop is CASSLVGGGAPDTQYF. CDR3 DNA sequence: TGCGCCAGCAGCTTGGTCGGCGGGGGGGCCCCAGATACGCAGTATTTT.